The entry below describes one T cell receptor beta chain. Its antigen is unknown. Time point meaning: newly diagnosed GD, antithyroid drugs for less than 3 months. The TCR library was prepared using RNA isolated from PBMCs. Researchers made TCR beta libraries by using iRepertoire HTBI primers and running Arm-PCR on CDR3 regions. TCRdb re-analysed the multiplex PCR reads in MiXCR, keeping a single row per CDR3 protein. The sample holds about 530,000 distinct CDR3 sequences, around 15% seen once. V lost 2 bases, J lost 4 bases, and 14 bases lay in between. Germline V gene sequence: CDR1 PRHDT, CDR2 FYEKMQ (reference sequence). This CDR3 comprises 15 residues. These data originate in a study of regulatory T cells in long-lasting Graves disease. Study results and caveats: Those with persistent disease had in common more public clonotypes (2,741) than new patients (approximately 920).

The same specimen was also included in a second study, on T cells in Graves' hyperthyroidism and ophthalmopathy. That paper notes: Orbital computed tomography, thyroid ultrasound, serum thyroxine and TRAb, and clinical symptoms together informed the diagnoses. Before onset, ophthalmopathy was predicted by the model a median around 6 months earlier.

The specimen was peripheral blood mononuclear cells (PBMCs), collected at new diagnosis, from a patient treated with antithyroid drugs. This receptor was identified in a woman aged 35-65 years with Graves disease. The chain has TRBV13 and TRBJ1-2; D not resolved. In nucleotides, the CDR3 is TGTGCCAGCAGCTTAATGGGCAGCCCACCCTATGGCTACACCTTC. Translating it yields CASSLMGSPPYGYTF. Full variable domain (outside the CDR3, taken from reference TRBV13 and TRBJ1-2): AAGVIQSPRHLIKEKRETATLKCYPIPRHDTVYWYQQGPGQDPQFLISFYEKMQSDKGSIPDRFSAQQFSDYHSELNMSSLELGDSALYFCASSLMGSPPYGYTFGSGTRLTVV.